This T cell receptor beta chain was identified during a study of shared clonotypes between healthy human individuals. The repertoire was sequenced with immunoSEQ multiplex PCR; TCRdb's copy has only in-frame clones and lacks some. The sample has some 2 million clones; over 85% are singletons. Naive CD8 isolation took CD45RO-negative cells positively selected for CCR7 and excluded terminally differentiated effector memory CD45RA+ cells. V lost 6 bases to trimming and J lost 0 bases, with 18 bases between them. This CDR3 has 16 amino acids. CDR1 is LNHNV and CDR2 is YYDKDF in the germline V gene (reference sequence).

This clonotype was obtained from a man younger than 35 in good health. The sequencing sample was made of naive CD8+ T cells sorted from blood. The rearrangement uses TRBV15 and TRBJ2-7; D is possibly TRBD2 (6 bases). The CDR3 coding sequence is TGTGCCACCAGTCAGAGCGTTGGCGGGATCTCCTACGAGCAGTACTTC. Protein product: CATSQSVGGISYEQYF.